This T cell receptor (beta chain) was observed in a study of blood T cell repertoires in COVID-19. Overall study context: Spain, Italy and the United States supplied samples that represented acute and convalescent COVID-19. From T cells, B-cell-depleted T cells, or PBMCs came the material, which was cDNA or gDNA.

Original data processing: Nucleated cell counts were estimated from reference gene primer amplification. Clones were read by immunoSEQ multiplex PCR, and TCRdb kept only the in-frame ones, dropping some. V and J calls and clone size are given by that table; D and trimming were obtained from the DNA. The data hold over 300,000 clones, with about 90% observed a single time. This CDR3 has 14 amino acids. The ends were cut back, 4 bases at V and 4 bases at J, with 13 bases in the middle. CDR1 is LNHDA, CDR2 SQIVND, per germline (reference sequence). The TCR originated in a young man with active or convalescent COVID-19. J is TRBJ1-1 and V is TRBV19; possible D gene TRBD1, 5 bases. Sequencing input: peripheral blood. CDR3: CASSTGGRGTEAFF. CDR3 bases: TGTGCCAGTAGTACCGGTGGGAGGGGCACTGAAGCTTTCTTT.